This record concerns one T cell receptor (beta chain) sequence. The data stem from a study of blood T cell repertoires in COVID-19. Study-level background: In each case, the material was cDNA or gDNA derived from T cells, B-cell-depleted T cells, or PBMCs.

Everyone who took part was roughly 18 to 89 years old, and they came from about 25 US areas. Two negative PCRs, clearance, or symptom resolution were required of recovered Cohort 3 donors. Trimming removed 4 bases from V and 7 bases from J, with 10 bases in between. The length of the CDR3 is 12 residues. Germline V CDR1 and CDR2: MDHEN, SYDVKM. Some clones are missing from TCRdb's copy, which holds only in-frame ones; the method was immunoSEQ multiplex PCR. The data show roughly 160,000 clones, over 70% seen once. The V and J genes are TRBV28 and TRBJ1-1; D remains ambiguous. The clonotype originates from a man between 50 and 59 years old who had recovered from COVID-19. The sequenced sample consisted of PBMCs or T cells enriched from blood (not recorded which). Written as DNA, the CDR3 is TGTGCCAGCAGTTCCAGAGGGTATGAAGCTTTCTTT. It specifies CASSSRGYEAFF.